This TCR beta chain emerged from a study of neurological immune-mediated disorders. In this sample, this clonotype turned up many times. Via MiXCR, TCRdb re-called the 5' RACE reads, giving one row per CDR3 protein. Of tens of thousands of distinct CDR3 sequences in the sample, around an eighth were seen once. Trimming took off 0 bases at V and 10 bases at J, with 16 bases between the two ends. The CDR3 runs to 15 residues. Per the germline V gene, CDR1 is LGHDT and CDR2 is YNNKEL (reference sequence). Material for sequencing was PBMCs. The chain employs TRBV3-1 and TRBJ1-5, with D tentatively TRBD1 (5 bases). The origin of this receptor is a woman aged 60-75 years with HTLV-1-associated myelopathy (HAM/TSP). CDR3 sequence (DNA): TGTGCCAGCAGCCAAGAACCCGGGACTGCCCATCCCCAGCATTTT. It encodes CASSQEPGTAHPQHF.